The rows below give T cell receptor beta chains drawn from one sample of a study of blood T cell repertoires in COVID-19. The method was immunoSEQ multiplex PCR; TCRdb's version includes in-frame clones alone and lacks a portion of them. The sample lists some 190,000 clones, 80% to 85% seen once, with about 20% in the top ten. Sequencing was carried out using peripheral blood. The receptors were sampled from a human donor in a cohort sampled during active COVID-19. The CDR3 runs from the conserved cysteine through the conserved F or W. The D gene is left open where the match is weak. Size is omitted from some rows. Given values are once, few, many or a class for expanded clones.

clone size: -; V gene: TRBV5-1; J gene: TRBJ2-2; D gene: -; CDR3 DNA: TGCGCCAGCAGCTTGGTGGTCTACCCCACCGGGGAGCTGTTTTTT; CDR3 protein: CASSLVVYPTGELFF
clone size: -; V gene: TRBV29-1; J gene: TRBJ1-6; D gene: -; CDR3 DNA: TGCAGCCCCGGTTGTGGTTCACCCCTCCACTTT; CDR3 protein: CSPGCGSPLHF
clone size: -; V gene: TRBV15; J gene: TRBJ2-5; D gene: -; CDR3 DNA: TGTGCCACCAGCGCCAGATTCAGGGAGACCCAGTACTTC; CDR3 protein: CATSARFRETQYF
clone size: once; V gene: TRBV24-1; J gene: TRBJ2-5; D gene: -; CDR3 DNA: TGTGCCACCAGTGAACTTAGGGGAGGTTCGGGGCAAGAGACCCAGTACTTC; CDR3 protein: CATSELRGGSGQETQYF
clone size: -; V gene: TRBV6-6; J gene: TRBJ2-5; D gene: -; CDR3 DNA: TGTGCCAGCAGTTACCAGGGAGAGACCCAGTACTTC; CDR3 protein: CASSYQGETQYF
clone size: -; V gene: TRBV7-3; J gene: TRBJ2-2; D gene: TRBD1; CDR3 DNA: TGTGCCAGCAGCGCCGGGACAGTCACCGGGGAGCTGTTTTTT; CDR3 protein: CASSAGTVTGELFF
clone size: -; V gene: TRBV7-2; J gene: TRBJ2-3; D gene: -; CDR3 DNA: TGTGCCAGCAGCTTAGATGGCGGTAATACGCAGTATTTT; CDR3 protein: CASSLDGGNTQYF
clone size: -; V gene: TRBV9; J gene: TRBJ2-3; D gene: TRBD2; CDR3 DNA: TGTGCCAGCAGCGTAAGCGGGGCTCCCACAGATACGCAGTATTTT; CDR3 protein: CASSVSGAPTDTQYF
clone size: -; V gene: TRBV30; J gene: TRBJ2-3; D gene: TRBD1; CDR3 DNA: TGTGCCTTGACCAGGGGGCGCGGAACAGATACGCAGTATTTT; CDR3 protein: CALTRGRGTDTQYF
clone size: -; V gene: TRBV19; J gene: TRBJ1-6; D gene: TRBD1; CDR3 DNA: TGTGCCAGTAGTCCATACAGGGGGAATTCACCCCTCCACTTT; CDR3 protein: CASSPYRGNSPLHF
clone size: -; V gene: TRBV27; J gene: TRBJ1-2; D gene: TRBD1; CDR3 DNA: TGTGCCAGCAGTGACAGGGGGATATCTAACTATGGCTACACCTTC; CDR3 protein: CASSDRGISNYGYTF
clone size: -; V gene: TRBV5-1; J gene: TRBJ2-1; D gene: TRBD2; CDR3 DNA: TGCGCCAGCAGCCAAACGTCGGGGGGTGCGGTAGAGCAGTTCTTC; CDR3 protein: CASSQTSGGAVEQFF
clone size: -; V gene: TRBV6-5; J gene: TRBJ1-2; D gene: -; CDR3 DNA: TGTGCCAGCAGAGGACAGAGGTACTATGGCTACACCTTC; CDR3 protein: CASRGQRYYGYTF
clone size: -; V gene: TRBV7-2; J gene: TRBJ2-1; D gene: TRBD2; CDR3 DNA: TGTGCCAGCAGTTCCGGGACTAGCGGAGTCGGGAGGGACAATGAGCAGTTCTTC; CDR3 protein: CASSSGTSGVGRDNEQFF
clone size: -; V gene: TRBV28; J gene: TRBJ1-2; D gene: TRBD1; CDR3 DNA: TGTGCCGGATCCGGGACAGACTCTTTTAACTATGGCTACACCTTC; CDR3 protein: CAGSGTDSFNYGYTF
clone size: -; V gene: TRBV19; J gene: TRBJ1-5; D gene: -; CDR3 DNA: TGTGCCAGTAGTAAAAGGGGTCATCAGCCCCAGCATTTT; CDR3 protein: CASSKRGHQPQHF
clone size: -; V gene: TRBV11-3; J gene: TRBJ1-1; D gene: -; CDR3 DNA: TGTGCCAGCAGCTATTCAAAGAACACTGAAGCTTTCTTT; CDR3 protein: CASSYSKNTEAFF
clone size: few; V gene: TRBV7-9; J gene: TRBJ1-1; D gene: -; CDR3 DNA: TGTGCCAGCAGCTTCCTCCGCAGTGAAGCTTTCTTT; CDR3 protein: CASSFLRSEAFF
clone size: -; V gene: TRBV5-1; J gene: TRBJ1-5; D gene: -; CDR3 DNA: TGCGCCAGCAGCTTGAGCCCGGATCAGCCCCAGCATTTT; CDR3 protein: CASSLSPDQPQHF
clone size: -; V gene: TRBV19; J gene: TRBJ1-1; D gene: TRBD1; CDR3 DNA: TGTGCCAGTAGTAGGACAGGGGACACTGAAGCTTTCTTT; CDR3 protein: CASSRTGDTEAFF
clone size: -; V gene: TRBV13; J gene: TRBJ2-7; D gene: -; CDR3 DNA: TGTGCCAGCAGCCAACCGGGACTCCCATCCGAGCAGTACTTC; CDR3 protein: CASSQPGLPSEQYF
clone size: -; V gene: TRBV18; J gene: TRBJ1-1; D gene: -; CDR3 DNA: TGTGCCAGCTCACCCTTCTGGGGCAGGGCGGTTGCTGAAGCTTTCTTT; CDR3 protein: CASSPFWGRAVAEAFF
clone size: -; V gene: TRBV27; J gene: TRBJ2-1; D gene: -; CDR3 DNA: TGTGCCAGCAGTTTATTGGACTTCCCCTACAATGAGCAGTTCTTC; CDR3 protein: CASSLLDFPYNEQFF
clone size: -; V gene: TRBV19; J gene: TRBJ2-5; D gene: TRBD2; CDR3 DNA: TGTGCCAGTAGTCCCCGACTAGCGGGGGGACGGGGAGAGACCCAGTACTTC; CDR3 protein: CASSPRLAGGRGETQYF
clone size: -; V gene: TRBV7-2; J gene: TRBJ2-7; D gene: -; CDR3 DNA: TGTGCCAGCTCCCCCAGGGCCCAAACATACGAGCAGTACTTC; CDR3 protein: CASSPRAQTYEQYF
clone size: -; V gene: TRBV5-4; J gene: TRBJ2-7; D gene: TRBD2; CDR3 DNA: TGTGCCAGCAGCCCCTCCACTAGCGGGATCTACGAGCAGTACTTC; CDR3 protein: CASSPSTSGIYEQYF
clone size: -; V gene: TRBV14; J gene: TRBJ2-3; D gene: -; CDR3 DNA: TGTGCCAGCAGCCAAGATATGTGGGCGGGCGATACGCAGTATTTT; CDR3 protein: CASSQDMWAGDTQYF
clone size: -; V gene: TRBV7-7; J gene: TRBJ1-4; D gene: -; CDR3 DNA: TGTGCCAGCAGCCCATCGGCTCATATCCGGGGTGAAAAACTGTTTTTT; CDR3 protein: CASSPSAHIRGEKLFF
clone size: -; V gene: TRBV5-1; J gene: TRBJ2-3; D gene: -; CDR3 DNA: TGCGCCAGCAGCTGGAACAGGGCAGATACGCAGTATTTT; CDR3 protein: CASSWNRADTQYF
clone size: -; V gene: TRBV27; J gene: TRBJ1-6; D gene: -; CDR3 DNA: TGTGCCAGCCGTATAGGGGGATACTCACCCCTCCACTTT; CDR3 protein: CASRIGGYSPLHF
clone size: -; V gene: TRBV10-1; J gene: TRBJ1-1; D gene: TRBD1; CDR3 DNA: TGCGCCACCATGGGACAGCTCAACACTGAAGCTTTCTTT; CDR3 protein: CATMGQLNTEAFF
clone size: -; V gene: TRBV6-5; J gene: TRBJ1-5; D gene: -; CDR3 DNA: TGTGCCAGCTGGGTGGACGGACTTCGTCAGCCCCAGCATTTT; CDR3 protein: CASWVDGLRQPQHF
clone size: -; V gene: TRBV11-2; J gene: TRBJ2-7; D gene: -; CDR3 DNA: TGTGCCAGCAGCTTAGATCCGGGCTACGAGCAGTACTTC; CDR3 protein: CASSLDPGYEQYF
clone size: -; V gene: TRBV29-1; J gene: TRBJ1-2; D gene: -; CDR3 DNA: TGCAGCGTTGATAAGGCGATGGAAGGGACAAACTATGGCTACACCTTC; CDR3 protein: CSVDKAMEGTNYGYTF
clone size: -; V gene: TRBV5-6; J gene: TRBJ2-1; D gene: TRBD2; CDR3 DNA: TGTGCCAGCAGCTTGGTCCGCCTAGCGGGGGCCTACAATGAGCAGTTCTTC; CDR3 protein: CASSLVRLAGAYNEQFF
clone size: -; V gene: TRBV5-4; J gene: TRBJ1-2; D gene: TRBD1; CDR3 DNA: TGTGCCAGCAGCTCGGGACAGAACTATGGCTACACCTTC; CDR3 protein: CASSSGQNYGYTF
clone size: -; V gene: TRBV5-6; J gene: TRBJ2-4; D gene: -; CDR3 DNA: TGTGCCAGCAGGCCCGGGACTGACAAAAACATTCAGTACTTC; CDR3 protein: CASRPGTDKNIQYF
clone size: -; V gene: TRBV7-6; J gene: TRBJ2-7; D gene: -; CDR3 DNA: TGTGCCAGCAGCTTAGGGGCCCCCCCGCCCTACGAGCAGTACTTC; CDR3 protein: CASSLGAPPPYEQYF
clone size: -; V gene: TRBV2; J gene: TRBJ1-2; D gene: -; CDR3 DNA: TGTGCCGCCGCCGGTAACTATGGCTACACCTTC; CDR3 protein: CAAAGNYGYTF
clone size: -; V gene: TRBV3-1/TRBV3-2; J gene: TRBJ1-2; D gene: -; CDR3 DNA: TGTGCCAGCAGCCAAGATCCACAGGTCGGACACTATGGCTACACCTTC; CDR3 protein: CASSQDPQVGHYGYTF
clone size: -; V gene: TRBV3-1/TRBV3-2; J gene: TRBJ1-2; D gene: -; CDR3 DNA: TGTGCCAGCAGCCAAGGTGGGGGCAGCTATGGCTACACCTTC; CDR3 protein: CASSQGGGSYGYTF
clone size: -; V gene: TRBV11-2; J gene: TRBJ2-5; D gene: -; CDR3 DNA: TGTGCCAGCAGCTTAGCTCTGCGGAAAGGAGTAGGGACCCAGTACTTC; CDR3 protein: CASSLALRKGVGTQYF
clone size: -; V gene: TRBV9; J gene: TRBJ2-3; D gene: -; CDR3 DNA: TGTGCCAGCAGCGCTAATACTTTTAGCACAGATACGCAGTATTTT; CDR3 protein: CASSANTFSTDTQYF
clone size: -; V gene: TRBV24-1; J gene: TRBJ2-1; D gene: TRBD2; CDR3 DNA: TGTGCCACCAGTGGTCCGACCCGCGCCGGGACTAGCGGCAATGAGCAGTTCTTC; CDR3 protein: CATSGPTRAGTSGNEQFF
clone size: -; V gene: TRBV5-1; J gene: TRBJ1-4; D gene: -; CDR3 DNA: TGCGCCAGCAGCATTACAGGGCTAGAGGAAAAACTGTTTTTT; CDR3 protein: CASSITGLEEKLFF
clone size: -; V gene: TRBV19; J gene: TRBJ2-7; D gene: -; CDR3 DNA: TGTGCCAGTAGGGCCAGGGGATCCCACATGGAGTACTTC; CDR3 protein: CASRARGSHMEYF
clone size: -; V gene: TRBV15; J gene: TRBJ1-1; D gene: -; CDR3 DNA: TGTGCCACCGCCGGGGACTTCATCACTGAAGCTTTCTTT; CDR3 protein: CATAGDFITEAFF
clone size: -; V gene: TRBV19; J gene: TRBJ2-7; D gene: TRBD2; CDR3 DNA: TGTGCCAGTAGTATCTTTGGACTAGAGGGGTCCTACGAGCAGTACTTC; CDR3 protein: CASSIFGLEGSYEQYF
clone size: -; V gene: TRBV15; J gene: TRBJ1-4; D gene: -; CDR3 DNA: TGTGCCACCAGCAGCCTCCCCGGGCAGGGTAATGAAAAACTGTTTTTT; CDR3 protein: CATSSLPGQGNEKLFF
clone size: once; V gene: TRBV10-3; J gene: TRBJ1-1; D gene: TRBD1; CDR3 DNA: TGTGCCATCAGTGAGTTAACAGGGGGCGCTGAAGCTTTCTTT; CDR3 protein: CAISELTGGAEAFF
clone size: -; V gene: TRBV10-2; J gene: TRBJ2-3; D gene: TRBD2; CDR3 DNA: TGCGCCAGCCGTGCTAGCGGGATCATGGATACGCAGTATTTT; CDR3 protein: CASRASGIMDTQYF
clone size: -; V gene: TRBV4-2; J gene: TRBJ2-1; D gene: TRBD2; CDR3 DNA: TGTGCCAGCAGCCAAGAGTGGGGGACTAGCGGGCCGAGCTCCTACAATGAGCAGTTCTTC; CDR3 protein: CASSQEWGTSGPSSYNEQFF
clone size: few; V gene: TRBV9; J gene: TRBJ2-1; D gene: TRBD1; CDR3 DNA: TGTGCCAGCAGCACCCGGGACAGGACCTACAATGAGCAGTTCTTC; CDR3 protein: CASSTRDRTYNEQFF
clone size: -; V gene: TRBV24-1; J gene: TRBJ2-1; D gene: TRBD2; CDR3 DNA: TGTGCCACCAGTGACTGGTCTAGCGGGAGTACTGAGCAGTTCTTC; CDR3 protein: CATSDWSSGSTEQFF
clone size: -; V gene: TRBV6-5; J gene: TRBJ1-6; D gene: TRBD1; CDR3 DNA: TGTGCCAGCAGTTCTCCGGGACAGGGTGTTTCACCCCTCCACTTT; CDR3 protein: CASSSPGQGVSPLHF